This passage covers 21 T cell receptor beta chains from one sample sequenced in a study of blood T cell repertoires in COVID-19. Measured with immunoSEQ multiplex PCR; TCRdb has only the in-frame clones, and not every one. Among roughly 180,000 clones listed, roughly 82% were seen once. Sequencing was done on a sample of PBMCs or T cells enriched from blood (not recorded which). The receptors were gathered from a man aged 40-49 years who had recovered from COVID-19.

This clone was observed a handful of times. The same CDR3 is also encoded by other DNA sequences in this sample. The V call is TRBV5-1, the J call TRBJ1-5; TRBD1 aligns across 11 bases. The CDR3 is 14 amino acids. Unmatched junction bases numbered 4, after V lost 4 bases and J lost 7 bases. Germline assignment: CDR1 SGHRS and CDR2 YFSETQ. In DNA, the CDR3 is TGCGCCAGCAGCCTGGGACAGGGGGACCAGCCCCAGCATTTT. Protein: CASSLGQGDQPQHF.

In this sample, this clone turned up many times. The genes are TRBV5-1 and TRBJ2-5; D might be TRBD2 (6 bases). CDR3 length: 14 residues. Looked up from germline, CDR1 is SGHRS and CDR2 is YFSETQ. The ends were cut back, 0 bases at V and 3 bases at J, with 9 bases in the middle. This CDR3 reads CASSLEGGKETQYF. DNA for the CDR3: TGCGCCAGCAGCTTGGAGGGAGGAAAAGAGACCCAGTACTTC. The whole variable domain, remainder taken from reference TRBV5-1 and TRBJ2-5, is KAGVTQTPRYLIKTRGQQVTLSCSPISGHRSVSWYQQTPGQGLQFLFEYFSETQRNKGNFPGRFSGRQFSNSRSEMNVSTLELGDSALYLCASSLEGGKETQYFGPGTRLLVL.

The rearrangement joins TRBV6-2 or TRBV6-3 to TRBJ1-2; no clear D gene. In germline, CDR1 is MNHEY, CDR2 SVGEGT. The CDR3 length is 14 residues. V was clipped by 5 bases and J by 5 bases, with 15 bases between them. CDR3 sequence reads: CASSPDGSFYGYTF. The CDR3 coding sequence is TGTGCCAGCAGTCCGGACGGGAGTTTTTATGGCTACACCTTC.

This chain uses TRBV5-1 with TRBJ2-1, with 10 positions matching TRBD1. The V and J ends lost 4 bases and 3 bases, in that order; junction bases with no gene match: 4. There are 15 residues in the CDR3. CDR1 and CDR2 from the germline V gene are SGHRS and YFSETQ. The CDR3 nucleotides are TGCGCCAGCAGCCCCTGGACAGGGGGCTACAATGAGCAGTTCTTC. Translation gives CASSPWTGGYNEQFF. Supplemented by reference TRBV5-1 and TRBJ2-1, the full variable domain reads KAGVTQTPRYLIKTRGQQVTLSCSPISGHRSVSWYQQTPGQGLQFLFEYFSETQRNKGNFPGRFSGRQFSNSRSEMNVSTLELGDSALYLCASSPWTGGYNEQFFGPGTRLTVL.

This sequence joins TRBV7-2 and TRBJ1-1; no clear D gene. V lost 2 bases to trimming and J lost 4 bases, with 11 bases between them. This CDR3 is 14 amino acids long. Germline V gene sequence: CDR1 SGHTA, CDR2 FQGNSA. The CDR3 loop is CASSLWRATTEAFF. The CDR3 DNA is TGTGCCAGCAGCTTATGGAGGGCAACCACTGAAGCTTTCTTT.

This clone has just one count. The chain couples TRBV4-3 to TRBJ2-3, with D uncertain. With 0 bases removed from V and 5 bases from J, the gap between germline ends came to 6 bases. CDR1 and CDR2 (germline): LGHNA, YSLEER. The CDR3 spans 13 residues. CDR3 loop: CASSQDRGDTQYF. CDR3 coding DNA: TGCGCCAGCAGCCAAGATCGCGGAGATACGCAGTATTTT.

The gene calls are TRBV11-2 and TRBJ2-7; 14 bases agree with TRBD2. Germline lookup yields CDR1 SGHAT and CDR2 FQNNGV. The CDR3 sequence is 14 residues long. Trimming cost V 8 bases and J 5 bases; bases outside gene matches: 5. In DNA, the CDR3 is TGTGCCAGCGGGACTAGCGGGAGTCTCCACGAGCAGTACTTC. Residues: CASGTSGSLHEQYF.

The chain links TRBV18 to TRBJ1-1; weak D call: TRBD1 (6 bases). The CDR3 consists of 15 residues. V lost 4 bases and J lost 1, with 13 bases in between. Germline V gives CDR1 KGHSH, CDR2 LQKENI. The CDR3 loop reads CASSQRGGQNTEAFF. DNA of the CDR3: TGTGCCAGCTCACAAAGGGGGGGACAGAACACTGAAGCTTTCTTT.

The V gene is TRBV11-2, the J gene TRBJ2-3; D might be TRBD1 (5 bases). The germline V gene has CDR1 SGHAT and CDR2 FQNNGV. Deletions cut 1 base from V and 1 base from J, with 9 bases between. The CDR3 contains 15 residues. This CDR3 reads CASSLVLGGTDTQYF. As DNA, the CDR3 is TGTGCCAGCAGCTTAGTTTTAGGGGGCACAGATACGCAGTATTTT.

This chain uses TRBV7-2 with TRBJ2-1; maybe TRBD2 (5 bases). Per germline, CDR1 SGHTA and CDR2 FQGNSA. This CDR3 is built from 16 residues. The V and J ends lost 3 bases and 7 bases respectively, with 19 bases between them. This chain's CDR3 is CASSFFSEWELNEQFF. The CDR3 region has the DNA TGTGCCAGCAGCTTCTTTTCCGAGTGGGAGTTAAATGAGCAGTTCTTC. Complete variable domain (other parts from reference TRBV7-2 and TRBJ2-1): GAGVSQSPSNKVTEKGKDVELRCDPISGHTALYWYRQSLGQGLEFLIYFQGNSAPDKSGLPSDRFSAERTGGSVSTLTIQRTQQEDSAVYLCASSFFSEWELNEQFFGPGTRLTVL.

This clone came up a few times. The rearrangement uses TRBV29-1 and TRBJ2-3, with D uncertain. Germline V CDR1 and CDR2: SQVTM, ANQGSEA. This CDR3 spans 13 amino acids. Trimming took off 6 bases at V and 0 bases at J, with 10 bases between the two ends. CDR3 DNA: TGCAGCGTCTCAGGTGTTAGCACAGATACGCAGTATTTT. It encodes CSVSGVSTDTQYF.

CDR3 in DNA: TGTGCCAGCAGCCCGGGGGGTAAAGAGACCCAGTACTTC. Translated: CASSPGGKETQYF. The J gene is TRBJ2-5, the V gene TRBV9; 7 bases fit TRBD2. Per germline, CDR1 SGDLS and CDR2 YYNGEE. After removal of 4 bases from V and 3 bases from J, the junction contained 3 bases not matched to a gene. The CDR3 covers 13 residues.

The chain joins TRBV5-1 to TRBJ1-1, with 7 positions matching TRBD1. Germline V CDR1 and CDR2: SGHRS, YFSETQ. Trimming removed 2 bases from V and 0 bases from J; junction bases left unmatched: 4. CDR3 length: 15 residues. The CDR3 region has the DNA TGCGCCAGCAGCTTCCGACAGGGTATGAACACTGAAGCTTTCTTT. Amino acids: CASSFRQGMNTEAFF.

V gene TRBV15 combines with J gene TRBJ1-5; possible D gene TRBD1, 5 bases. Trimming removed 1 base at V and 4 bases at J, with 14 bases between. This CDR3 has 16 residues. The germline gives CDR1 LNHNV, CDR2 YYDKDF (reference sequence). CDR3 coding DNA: TGTGCCACCAGCAGAGCCCAGGGATCAAGAAATCAGCCCCAGCATTTT. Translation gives CATSRAQGSRNQPQHF.

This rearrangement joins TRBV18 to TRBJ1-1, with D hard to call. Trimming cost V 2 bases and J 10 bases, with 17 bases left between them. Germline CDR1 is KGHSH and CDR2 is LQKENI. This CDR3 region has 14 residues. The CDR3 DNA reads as TGTGCCAGCTCACCAGGAGCCGGTGTGGAGGGAGCTTTCTTT. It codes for CASSPGAGVEGAFF.

The CDR3 loop is CASSSTGTGFYGYTF. The DNA of the CDR3 is TGTGCCAGCAGTTCGACCGGGACAGGCTTCTATGGCTACACCTTC. The chain links TRBV6-2 or TRBV6-3 to TRBJ1-2; 8 nucleotides match TRBD1. V dropped 4 bases and J dropped 4; count of bases not matched to a gene: 8. Per the germline V gene, CDR1 is MNHEY and CDR2 is SVGEGT. The CDR3 has 15 amino acids.

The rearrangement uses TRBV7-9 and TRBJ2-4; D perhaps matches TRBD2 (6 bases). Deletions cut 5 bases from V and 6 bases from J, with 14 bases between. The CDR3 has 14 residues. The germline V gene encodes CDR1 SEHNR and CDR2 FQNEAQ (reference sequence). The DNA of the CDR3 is TGTGCCAGCAGCCAGGGCCTCGGGGGAAACATTCAGTACTTC. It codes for CASSQGLGGNIQYF.

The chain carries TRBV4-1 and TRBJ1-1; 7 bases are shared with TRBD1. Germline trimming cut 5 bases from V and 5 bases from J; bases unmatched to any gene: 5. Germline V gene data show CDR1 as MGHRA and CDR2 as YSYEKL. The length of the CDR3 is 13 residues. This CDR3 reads CASSIIQGTEAFF. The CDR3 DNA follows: TGCGCCAGCAGCATCATACAGGGGACTGAAGCTTTCTTT.

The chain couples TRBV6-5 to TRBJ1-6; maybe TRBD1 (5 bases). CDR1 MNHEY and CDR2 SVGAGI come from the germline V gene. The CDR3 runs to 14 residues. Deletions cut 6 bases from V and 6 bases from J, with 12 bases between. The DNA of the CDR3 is TGTGCCAGCAGCCGCGACAGTCCTAATTCACCCCTCCACTTT. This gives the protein CASSRDSPNSPLHF.

CDR3 sequence reads: CASSPYGTSGRNTGELFF. As DNA, the CDR3 is TGTGCCAGCTCACCATACGGGACTAGCGGGAGGAACACCGGGGAGCTGTTTTTT. The chain recombines TRBV18 with TRBJ2-2; 14 nucleotides match TRBD2. The CDR3 is 18 amino acids. The trim removed 2 bases at V and 1 base at J, leaving 3 bases unmatched. Germline values: CDR1 KGHSH, CDR2 LQKENI.

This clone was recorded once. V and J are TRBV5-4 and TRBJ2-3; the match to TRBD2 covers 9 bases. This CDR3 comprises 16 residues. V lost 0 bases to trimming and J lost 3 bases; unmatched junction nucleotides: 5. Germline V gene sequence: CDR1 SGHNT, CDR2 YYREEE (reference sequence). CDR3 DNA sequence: TGTGCCAGCAGCTTGGCCTTAGCGGGAGTAACAGATACGCAGTATTTT. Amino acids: CASSLALAGVTDTQYF. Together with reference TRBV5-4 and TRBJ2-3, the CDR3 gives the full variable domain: ETGVTQSPTHLIKTRGQQVTLRCSSQSGHNTVSWYQQALGQGPQFIFQYYREEENGRGNFPPRFSGLQFPNYSSELNVNALELDDSALYLCASSLALAGVTDTQYFGPGTRLTVL.